A selection of T cell receptor beta chains follows, all from one sample in a study of technical replicates of blood from a handful of donors. TCRdb keeps only in-frame clones here, not all; method: immunoSEQ multiplex PCR. The top ten clones hold around 4.9% of a sample with some 62,000 clones, approximately 89% of them seen once. The source material was PBMCs. Receptors originate from a human donor in good health. Some clones in this sample may be carry-over from other donors' samples. CDR3s leave out the opening cysteine and the closing phenylalanine or tryptophan. Fields, in order: clone size, CDR3 length, V gene, CDR3 protein. For some rows the clone size is stated as once, few or many, or as a class when expanded; others skip it.

clone size: once; CDR3 length: 12; V gene: TRBV4-1; CDR3 protein: ASSPQVLAETQY
clone size: NA; CDR3 length: 12; V gene: TRBV11-2; CDR3 protein: ASSLTPRNSPLH
clone size: NA; CDR3 length: 13; V gene: TRBV6-6; CDR3 protein: ASRSGPVPPDTQY
clone size: NA; CDR3 length: 12; V gene: TRBV11-1; CDR3 protein: ASSRGQGNTEAF
clone size: NA; CDR3 length: 13; V gene: TRBV7-2; CDR3 protein: ASSPTRGAGNTIY
clone size: NA; CDR3 length: 13; V gene: TRBV5-1; CDR3 protein: ASSLEGLGSHEQY
clone size: NA; CDR3 length: 14; V gene: TRBV6-5; CDR3 protein: ASSYNQGDGANVLT
clone size: NA; CDR3 length: 12; V gene: TRBV2; CDR3 protein: ASSPTGGGKTQY
clone size: NA; CDR3 length: 12; V gene: TRBV5-6; CDR3 protein: ASSLQGVRAEAF
clone size: NA; CDR3 length: 10; V gene: TRBV14; CDR3 protein: ASSWGNTEAF
clone size: NA; CDR3 length: 10; V gene: TRBV19; CDR3 protein: ASSPILAPQH
clone size: once; CDR3 length: 13; V gene: TRBV7-3; CDR3 protein: ASSLLLGTADTQY
clone size: NA; CDR3 length: 12; V gene: TRBV5-8; CDR3 protein: ATTTSGRSYEQY
clone size: NA; CDR3 length: 14; V gene: TRBV27; CDR3 protein: ASRPRQGERNTEAF
clone size: once; CDR3 length: 14; V gene: TRBV18; CDR3 protein: ASSAYGEEDTGELF
clone size: NA; CDR3 length: 10; V gene: TRBV18; CDR3 protein: ASSLKGDEQY
clone size: NA; CDR3 length: 13; V gene: TRBV5-4; CDR3 protein: ASSQGTSDYYEQY
clone size: NA; CDR3 length: 10; V gene: TRBV2; CDR3 protein: ASTPGFETQY
clone size: NA; CDR3 length: 13; V gene: TRBV4-1; CDR3 protein: ASSLETSPRETQY
clone size: NA; CDR3 length: 12; V gene: TRBV7-9; CDR3 protein: ASSFGGSTDTQY
clone size: few; CDR3 length: 11; V gene: TRBV7-8; CDR3 protein: ASSLREDQPQH
clone size: NA; CDR3 length: 13; V gene: TRBV19; CDR3 protein: ASSIAADIFYGYT
clone size: NA; CDR3 length: 9; V gene: TRBV10-3; CDR3 protein: ATSTGFNAF
clone size: once; CDR3 length: 12; V gene: TRBV7-2; CDR3 protein: ASSSPGGWETQY
clone size: NA; CDR3 length: 12; V gene: TRBV10-3; CDR3 protein: APRPDGQDNEQF
clone size: NA; CDR3 length: 13; V gene: TRBV2; CDR3 protein: ASSEDRGLTDTQY
clone size: NA; CDR3 length: 13; V gene: TRBV5-1; CDR3 protein: ASSLTGGAAYEQY
clone size: NA; CDR3 length: 13; V gene: TRBV11-1; CDR3 protein: ASSSWDRASSPLH
clone size: NA; CDR3 length: 13; V gene: TRBV14; CDR3 protein: ASSRGQTSSYEQY